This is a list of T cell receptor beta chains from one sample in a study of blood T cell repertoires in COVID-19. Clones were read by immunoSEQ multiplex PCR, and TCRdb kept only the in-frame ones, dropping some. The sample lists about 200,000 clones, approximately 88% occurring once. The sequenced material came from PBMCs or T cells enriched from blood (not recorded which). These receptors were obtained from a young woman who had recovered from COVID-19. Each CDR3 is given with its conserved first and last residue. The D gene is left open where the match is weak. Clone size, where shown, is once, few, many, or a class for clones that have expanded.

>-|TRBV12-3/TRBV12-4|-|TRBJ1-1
CASSLLAEAFF
TGTGCCAGCAGTTTGTTAGCTGAAGCTTTCTTT
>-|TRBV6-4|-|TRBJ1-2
CASSDSGGAGGYTF
TGTGCCAGCAGTGACTCGGGAGGGGCCGGTGGCTACACCTTC
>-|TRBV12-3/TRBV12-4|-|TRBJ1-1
CASSWPREAFF
TGTGCCAGCAGTTGGCCTAGGGAAGCTTTCTTT
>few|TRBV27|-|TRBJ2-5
CASSLSLATQETQYF
TGTGCCAGCAGTTTATCGCTAGCCACTCAAGAGACCCAGTACTTC
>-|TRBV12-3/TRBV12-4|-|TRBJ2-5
CASSLAEKETQYF
TGTGCCAGCAGTTTGGCAGAAAAAGAGACCCAGTACTTC
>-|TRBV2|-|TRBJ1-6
CASSPITGRDSPLHF
TGTGCCAGCAGCCCCATCACAGGGAGGGATTCACCCCTCCACTTT
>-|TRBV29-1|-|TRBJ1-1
CSGLATINTEAFF
TGCAGCGGGCTGGCAACAATTAACACTGAAGCTTTCTTT
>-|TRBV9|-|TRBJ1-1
CASSATPATEAFF
TGTGCCAGCAGCGCCACACCCGCCACTGAAGCTTTCTTT
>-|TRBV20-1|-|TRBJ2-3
CSASRRGSTDTQYF
TGCAGTGCTAGTAGGCGGGGTAGCACAGATACGCAGTATTTT
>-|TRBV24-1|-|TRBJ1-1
CATRDIMNTEAFF
TGTGCCACCAGAGACATCATGAACACTGAAGCTTTCTTT
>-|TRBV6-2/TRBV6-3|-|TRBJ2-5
CASSRSLETQYF
TGTGCCAGCAGTAGGAGTTTGGAGACCCAGTACTTC
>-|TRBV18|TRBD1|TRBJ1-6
CASSPGTEHYNSPLHF
TGTGCCAGCTCCCCAGGGACAGAGCATTATAATTCACCCCTCCACTTT
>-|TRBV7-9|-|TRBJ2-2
CASSLSQGTTGELFF
TGTGCCAGCAGCTTATCACAGGGAACTACCGGGGAGCTGTTTTTT
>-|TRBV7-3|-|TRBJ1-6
CASRDSSNSPLHF
TGTGCCAGCAGAGACAGCAGTAATTCACCCCTCCACTTT
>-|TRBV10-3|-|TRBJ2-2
CAISGTDGELFF
TGTGCCATCAGTGGGACTGACGGGGAGCTGTTTTTT
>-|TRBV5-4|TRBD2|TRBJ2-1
CASSWGGGGSYNEQFF
TGTGCCAGCAGCTGGGGCGGCGGGGGCTCCTACAATGAGCAGTTCTTC
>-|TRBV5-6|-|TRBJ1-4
CASSLGQATNEKLFF
TGTGCCAGCAGCTTGGGACAGGCAACTAATGAAAAACTGTTTTTT
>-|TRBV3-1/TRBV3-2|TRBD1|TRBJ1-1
CASSQEEGALFEAFF
TGTGCCAGCAGCCAAGAGGAGGGGGCGCTATTTGAAGCTTTCTTT
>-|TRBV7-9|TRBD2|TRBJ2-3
CASSGSGTSGGFSTDTQYF
TGTGCCAGCAGCGGCTCCGGGACTAGCGGGGGGTTCAGCACAGATACGCAGTATTTT
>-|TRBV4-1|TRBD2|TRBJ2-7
CASSPNSGGPYEQYF
TGCGCCAGCAGCCCAAATAGCGGGGGGCCCTACGAGCAGTACTTC
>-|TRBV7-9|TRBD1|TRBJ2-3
CASSPIDRGRDTQYF
TGTGCCAGCAGCCCAATAGACAGGGGTCGAGATACGCAGTATTTT
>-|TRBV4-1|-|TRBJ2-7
CASSQDPGVYEQYF
TGCGCCAGCAGCCAAGATCCGGGGGTCTACGAGCAGTACTTC
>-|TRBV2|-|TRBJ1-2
CASSELAYGYTF
TGTGCCAGCAGTGAATTAGCCTATGGCTACACCTTC
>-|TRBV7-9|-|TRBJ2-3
CASSLVADTQYF
TGTGCCAGCAGCTTAGTAGCAGATACGCAGTATTTT
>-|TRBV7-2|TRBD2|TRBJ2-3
CASSLALAGAQDTQYF
TGTGCCAGCAGCTTAGCGCTAGCGGGGGCCCAAGATACGCAGTATTTT
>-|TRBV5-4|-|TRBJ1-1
CASSLDGGSTEAFF
TGTGCCAGCAGCTTGGATGGGGGCTCAACAGAAGCTTTCTTT
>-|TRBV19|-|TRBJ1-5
CASSPGVQPQHF
TGTGCCAGTAGCCCAGGGGTTCAGCCCCAGCATTTT
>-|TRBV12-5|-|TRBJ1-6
CASGLVRSGSYNSPLHF
TGTGCTAGTGGTTTGGTCCGTTCGGGCTCCTATAATTCACCCCTCCACTTT
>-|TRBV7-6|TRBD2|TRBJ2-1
CASSYGGGGMNEQFF
TGTGCCAGCAGCTATGGGGGCGGGGGGATGAATGAGCAGTTCTTC
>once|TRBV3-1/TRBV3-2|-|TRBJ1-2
CASSCYTSGDYGYTF
TGTGCCAGCAGCTGCTACACTTCAGGGGACTATGGCTACACCTTC
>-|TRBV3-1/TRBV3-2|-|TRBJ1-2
CASSHFGGDGYTF
TGTGCCAGCAGCCATTTTGGGGGGGATGGCTACACCTTC
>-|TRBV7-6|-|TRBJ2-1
CASSLDSNEQFF
TGTGCCAGCAGCTTGGACTCGAATGAGCAGTTCTTC
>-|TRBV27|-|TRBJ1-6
CASTMEEPRNSPLHF
TGTGCCAGCACCATGGAGGAGCCTCGGAATTCACCCCTCCACTTT
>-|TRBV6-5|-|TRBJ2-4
CASRKVGENIQYF
TGTGCCAGCAGAAAAGTCGGGGAGAACATTCAGTACTTC
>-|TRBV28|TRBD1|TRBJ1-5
CASSLGGTVSNQPQHF
TGTGCCAGCAGTTTGGGCGGGACAGTCTCGAATCAGCCCCAGCATTTT
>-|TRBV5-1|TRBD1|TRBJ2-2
CASSLPTGKAPGELFF
TGCGCCAGCAGCTTGCCGACAGGGAAAGCGCCCGGGGAGCTGTTTTTT
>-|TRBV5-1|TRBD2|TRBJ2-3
CASSPGLGADTQYF
TGCGCCAGCAGCCCGGGACTAGGGGCAGATACGCAGTATTTT
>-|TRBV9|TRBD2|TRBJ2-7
CASSVGGGVPYEQYF
TGTGCCAGCAGCGTTGGGGGAGGGGTTCCCTACGAGCAGTACTTC
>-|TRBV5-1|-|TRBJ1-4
CASSLAEFSEEKLFF
TGCGCCAGCAGCTTGGCGGAGTTCAGCGAAGAAAAACTGTTTTTT
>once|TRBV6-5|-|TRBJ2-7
CASRVAPSTYEQYF
TGTGCCAGCAGGGTAGCCCCTTCCACCTACGAGCAGTACTTC
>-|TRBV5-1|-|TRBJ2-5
CASSPDRRIETQYF
TGCGCCAGCAGCCCCGACAGGCGTATCGAGACCCAGTACTTC
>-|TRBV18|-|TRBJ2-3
CASSPLPITSTDTQYF
TGTGCCAGCTCACCACTTCCAATCACTAGCACAGATACGCAGTATTTT
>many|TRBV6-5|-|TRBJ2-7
CASSYRGLSSYEQYF
TGTGCCAGCAGTTACAGGGGCCTAAGCTCCTACGAGCAGTACTTC
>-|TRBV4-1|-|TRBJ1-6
CASSHREGRGSPLHF
TGCGCCAGCAGCCACAGAGAGGGAAGAGGGTCACCCCTCCACTTT